This T cell receptor beta chain is from a study of blood T cell repertoires in COVID-19. On the study more broadly: The United States, Italy and Spain provided the acute and convalescent COVID-19 samples. T cells, B-cell-depleted T cells, or PBMCs supplied cDNA or gDNA.

Using immunoSEQ multiplex PCR, the repertoire was profiled, and TCRdb retains in-frame clones only, with some absent. The sample includes a few hundred thousand clones, roughly 85% of them seen just once. Germline lookup yields CDR1 SGHRS and CDR2 YFSETQ. The CDR3 extends over 16 amino acids. Trimming took off 4 bases at V and 1 base at J, with 17 bases between the two ends. The V gene is TRBV5-1, the J gene TRBJ1-2, with a possible D match to TRBD1 (5 bases). Sequenced: PBMCs or T cells enriched from blood (not recorded which). The TCR comes from a woman between 35 and 50 years old with acute COVID-19. CDR3 amino acids: CASSQGPQEFNYGYTF. CDR3 nucleotide sequence: TGCGCCAGCAGCCAAGGACCACAGGAATTTAACTATGGCTACACCTTC.